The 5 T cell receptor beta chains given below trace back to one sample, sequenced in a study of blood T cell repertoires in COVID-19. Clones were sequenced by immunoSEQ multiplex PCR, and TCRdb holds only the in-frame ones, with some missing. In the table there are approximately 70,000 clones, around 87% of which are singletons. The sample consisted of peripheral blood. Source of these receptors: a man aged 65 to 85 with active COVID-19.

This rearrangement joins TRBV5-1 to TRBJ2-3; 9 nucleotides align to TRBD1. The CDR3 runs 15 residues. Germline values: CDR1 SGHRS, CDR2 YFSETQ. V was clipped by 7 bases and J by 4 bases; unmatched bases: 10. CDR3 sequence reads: CASAHGDRVADTQYF. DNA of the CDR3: TGCGCCAGCGCCCACGGGGACAGGGTAGCAGATACGCAGTATTTT.

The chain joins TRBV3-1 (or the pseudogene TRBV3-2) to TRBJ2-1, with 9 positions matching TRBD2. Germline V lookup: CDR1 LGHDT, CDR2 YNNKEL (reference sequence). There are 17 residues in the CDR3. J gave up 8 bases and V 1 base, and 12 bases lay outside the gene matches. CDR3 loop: CASSQGGWREGQDEQFF. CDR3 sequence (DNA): TGTGCCAGCAGCCAAGGTGGTTGGCGGGAGGGCCAAGATGAGCAGTTCTTC.

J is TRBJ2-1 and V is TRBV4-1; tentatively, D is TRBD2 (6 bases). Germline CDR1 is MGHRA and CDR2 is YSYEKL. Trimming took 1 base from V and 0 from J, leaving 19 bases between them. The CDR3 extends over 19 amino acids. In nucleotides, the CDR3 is TGCGCCAGCAGCCAAGGGGTCCTGGGGGGACTGAGCTCCTACAATGAGCAGTTCTTC. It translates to CASSQGVLGGLSSYNEQFF.

The CDR3 DNA is TGTGCCAGCAGCTTAGTAGCAGTTGAGCAGTTCTTC. It is translated as CASSLVAVEQFF. The chain carries TRBV7-2 and TRBJ2-1; D unresolved. This CDR3 is 12 amino acids long. CDR1 and CDR2 from the germline V gene are SGHTA and FQGNSA. The V gene lost 1 base and the J gene lost 9 bases, with 7 bases spanning the gap.

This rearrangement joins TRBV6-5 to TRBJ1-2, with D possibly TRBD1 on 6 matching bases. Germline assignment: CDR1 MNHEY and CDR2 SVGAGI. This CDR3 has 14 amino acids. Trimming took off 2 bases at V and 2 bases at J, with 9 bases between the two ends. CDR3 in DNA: TGTGCCAGCAGTTACGGGCAGGGGAACTATGGCTACACCTTC. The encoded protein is CASSYGQGNYGYTF.